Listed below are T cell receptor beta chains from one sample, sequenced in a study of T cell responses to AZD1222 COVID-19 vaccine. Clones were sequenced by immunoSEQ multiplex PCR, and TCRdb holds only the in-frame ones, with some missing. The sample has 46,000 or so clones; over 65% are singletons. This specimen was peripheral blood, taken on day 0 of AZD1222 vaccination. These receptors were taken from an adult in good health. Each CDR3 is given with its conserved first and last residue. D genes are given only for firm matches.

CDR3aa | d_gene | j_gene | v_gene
CASSFNTKETQYF | - | TRBJ2-5 | TRBV10-2
CASSPNRGQNTEAFF | TRBD1 | TRBJ1-1 | TRBV7-8
CASSRRGSSVSLHF | - | TRBJ1-6 | TRBV28
CASSESGSNQPQHF | - | TRBJ1-5 | TRBV10-2
CASSLVSGASSPLHF | - | TRBJ1-6 | TRBV7-9
CASSLALIGSGFHEQYF | - | TRBJ2-7 | TRBV7-2
CASRGTVYGYTF | - | TRBJ1-2 | TRBV2
CASSQGGVRNSPLHF | - | TRBJ1-6 | TRBV3-1/TRBV3-2
CASSQHPIAGDADTQYF | TRBD2 | TRBJ2-3 | TRBV4-1
CASSPIGQGDGYTF | TRBD1 | TRBJ1-2 | TRBV5-1
CASSLGGQGAPNYGYTF | TRBD1 | TRBJ1-2 | TRBV7-9
CASSPSRDRFNEQFF | TRBD1 | TRBJ2-1 | TRBV18
CASSTGQGREKLFF | TRBD1 | TRBJ1-4 | TRBV5-4
CASSLSNSQETQYF | - | TRBJ2-5 | TRBV7-2
CSVAGPGGNEQFF | TRBD2 | TRBJ2-1 | TRBV29-1
CASSFPGQGQNEKLFF | TRBD1 | TRBJ1-4 | TRBV19
CASSPNSGNTIYF | - | TRBJ1-3 | TRBV6-5
CASSQVSGDTQYF | - | TRBJ2-3 | TRBV4-1
CASSVASYSYNEQFF | - | TRBJ2-1 | TRBV6-4
CASSTTIMNTEAFF | - | TRBJ1-1 | TRBV7-8
CASTRVNEQFF | - | TRBJ2-1 | TRBV12-3/TRBV12-4
CASSLTGPHQPQHF | TRBD1 | TRBJ1-5 | TRBV27
CASSEGTHSSYNSPLHF | - | TRBJ1-6 | TRBV2
CASSYSAGLVGYTF | - | TRBJ1-2 | TRBV6-5
CASRLTTSGEWDTQYF | TRBD2 | TRBJ2-3 | TRBV4-1
CASQQGLADTQYF | TRBD1 | TRBJ2-3 | TRBV5-1
CASSPGTNLPGGRANTGELFF | TRBD2 | TRBJ2-2 | TRBV6-7
CASSLTGGNTIYF | - | TRBJ1-3 | TRBV6-6
CASSPHPTGNTEAFF | - | TRBJ1-1 | TRBV28
CASSDRGQTGELFF | TRBD1 | TRBJ2-2 | TRBV5-1
CASSSSRDQRIYGYTF | - | TRBJ1-2 | TRBV7-9
CAISDGLAGNEQFF | TRBD2 | TRBJ2-1 | TRBV10-3
CASSLVGVYQPQHF | - | TRBJ1-5 | TRBV28
CAIQGIGSTEAFF | - | TRBJ1-1 | TRBV10-3
CASSLAADGYNEQFF | - | TRBJ2-1 | TRBV7-2
CASSQEPRVVSPLHF | - | TRBJ1-6 | TRBV3-1/TRBV3-2
CASSISGGLNQPQHF | TRBD1 | TRBJ1-5 | TRBV19
CASSLTGTEETQYF | - | TRBJ2-5 | TRBV5-1
CASSFQQVFTEAFF | - | TRBJ1-1 | TRBV7-9
CASSLGGTPQSAYEQYF | - | TRBJ2-7 | TRBV7-6
CASSTGLDQPQHF | - | TRBJ1-5 | TRBV10-1